The present entry profiles one TCR beta chain with its context. Trimming cost V 3 bases and J 2 bases, with 8 bases left between them. Germline V gives CDR1 GTSNPN, CDR2 SVGIG (reference sequence). CDR3 length equals 13 residues. This sample was taken from a study of naive and memory T cell subsets. An equimolar mix of two oligonucleotides served as the beta constant-region primer for TRBC1 and TRBC2. Each CDR3 protein is one row after TCRdb ran MiXCR on the UMI-ligation and nested PCR reads. Of some 150,000 distinct CDR3 sequences listed, about a sixth are singletons. Cells stained for CD3, CD4, CD8, CD45RA, CD27 and viability were sorted into four CD45RA/CD27 subsets.

Source material: naive CD4+ T cells from blood. The rearrangement joins TRBV30 to TRBJ2-1; perhaps TRBD2 as D (6 bases). The clonotype comes from a human donor in good health. The CDR3 reads CAWSGGTYNEQFF. Written as DNA, the CDR3 is TGTGCCTGGAGCGGGGGTACCTACAATGAGCAGTTCTTC.